This TCR beta chain emerged from a study of blood T cell repertoires in COVID-19. The cohort comprised adults aged roughly 18 to 90 years residing in approximately 25 US areas. Two negative PCRs, clearance, or symptom resolution were required of recovered Cohort 3 donors. In the original processing: Estimates of nucleated cell counts were drawn from the amplification of reference gene primers. TCRdb keeps only in-frame clones here, not all; method: immunoSEQ multiplex PCR. V and J calls and clone size follow that table, whereas D and trimming were derived from the DNA. The sample includes around 500,000 clones, about 88% of them seen just once. Germline lookup yields CDR1 SSHAT and CDR2 FNYEAQ (reference sequence). The CDR3 runs to 13 residues. V dropped 1 base and J dropped 1 base, with 4 bases sitting between them.

This chain uses TRBV7-7 with TRBJ2-5; no clear D. This TCR was sampled from a woman aged 55 to 70 who had recovered from COVID-19. Sample: PBMCs or T cells enriched from blood (not recorded which). CDR3 DNA sequence: TGTGCCAGCAGCTTAGACACCCAAGAGACCCAGTACTTC. Its translation is CASSLDTQETQYF. The entire variable domain, with the rest obtained from reference TRBV7-7 and TRBJ2-5, is as follows: GAGVSQSPRYKVTKRGQDVTLRCDPISSHATLYWYQQALGQGPEFLTYFNYEAQPDKSGLPSDRFSAERPEGSISTLTIQRTEQRDSAMYRCASSLDTQETQYFGPGTRLLVL.